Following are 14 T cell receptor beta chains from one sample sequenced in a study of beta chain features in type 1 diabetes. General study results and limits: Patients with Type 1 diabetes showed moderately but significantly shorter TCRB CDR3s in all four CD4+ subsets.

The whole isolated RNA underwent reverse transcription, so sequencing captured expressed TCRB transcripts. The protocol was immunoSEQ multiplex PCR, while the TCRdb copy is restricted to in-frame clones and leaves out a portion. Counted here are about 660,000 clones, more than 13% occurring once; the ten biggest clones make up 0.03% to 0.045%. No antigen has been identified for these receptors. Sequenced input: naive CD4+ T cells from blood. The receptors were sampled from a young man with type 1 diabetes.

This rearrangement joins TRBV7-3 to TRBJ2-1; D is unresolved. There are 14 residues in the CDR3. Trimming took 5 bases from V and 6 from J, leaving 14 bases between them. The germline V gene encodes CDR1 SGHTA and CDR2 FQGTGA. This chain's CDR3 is CASSPNLAVNEQFF. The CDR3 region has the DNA TGTGCCAGCAGCCCAAACCTGGCAGTCAATGAGCAGTTCTTC.

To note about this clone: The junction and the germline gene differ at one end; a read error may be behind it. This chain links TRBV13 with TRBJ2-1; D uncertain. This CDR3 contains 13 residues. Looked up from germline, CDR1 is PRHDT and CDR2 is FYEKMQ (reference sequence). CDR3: CASSLNSFNEQFF. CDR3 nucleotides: TGTGCCAGCAGCTTAAACTCCTTCAATGAGCAGTTCTTC.

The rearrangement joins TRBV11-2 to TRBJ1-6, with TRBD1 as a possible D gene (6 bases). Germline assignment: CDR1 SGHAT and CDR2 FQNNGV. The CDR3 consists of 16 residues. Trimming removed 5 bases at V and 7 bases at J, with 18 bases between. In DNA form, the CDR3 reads TGTGCCAGCAGCCCCCTGATAGGGGGAATCAATTCACCCCTCCACTTT. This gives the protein CASSPLIGGINSPLHF.

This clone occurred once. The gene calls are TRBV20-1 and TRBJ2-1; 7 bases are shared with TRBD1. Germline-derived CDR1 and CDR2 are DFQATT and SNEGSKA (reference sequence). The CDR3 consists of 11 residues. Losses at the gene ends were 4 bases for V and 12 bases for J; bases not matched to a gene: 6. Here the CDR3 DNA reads TGCAGTGCTACCCATCGACAGGGGCAGTTCTTC. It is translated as CSATHRQGQFF.

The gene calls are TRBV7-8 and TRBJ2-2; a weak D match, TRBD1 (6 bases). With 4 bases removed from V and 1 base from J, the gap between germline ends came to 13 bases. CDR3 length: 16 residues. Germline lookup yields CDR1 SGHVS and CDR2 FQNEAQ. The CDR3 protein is CASSSRTAENTGELFF. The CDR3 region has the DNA TGTGCCAGCAGCTCACGGACAGCAGAGAACACCGGGGAGCTGTTTTTT.

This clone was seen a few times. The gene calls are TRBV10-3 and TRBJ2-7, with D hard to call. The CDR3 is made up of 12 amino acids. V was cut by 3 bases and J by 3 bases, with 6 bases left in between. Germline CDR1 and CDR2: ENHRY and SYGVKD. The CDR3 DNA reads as TGTGCCATCAGTGATCCGGGCTACGAGCAGTACTTC. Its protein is CAISDPGYEQYF.

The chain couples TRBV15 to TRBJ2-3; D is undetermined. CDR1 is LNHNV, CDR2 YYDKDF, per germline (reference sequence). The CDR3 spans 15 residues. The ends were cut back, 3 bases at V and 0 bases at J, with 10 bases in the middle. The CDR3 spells CATSRRIGSTDTQYF. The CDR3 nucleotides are TGTGCCACCAGCAGGAGGATAGGGAGCACAGATACGCAGTATTTT.

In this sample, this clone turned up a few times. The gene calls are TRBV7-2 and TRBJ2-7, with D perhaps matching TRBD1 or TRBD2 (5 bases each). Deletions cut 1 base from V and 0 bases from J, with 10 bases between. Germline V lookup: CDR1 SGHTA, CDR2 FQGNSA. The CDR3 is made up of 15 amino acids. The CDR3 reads CASSLGRGLSYEQYF. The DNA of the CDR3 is TGTGCCAGCAGCTTAGGCCGGGGCCTCTCCTACGAGCAGTACTTC.

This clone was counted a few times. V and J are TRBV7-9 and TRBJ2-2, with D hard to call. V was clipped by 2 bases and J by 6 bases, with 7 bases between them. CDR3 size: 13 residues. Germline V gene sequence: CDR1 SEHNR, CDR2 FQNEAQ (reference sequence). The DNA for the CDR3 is TGTGCCAGCAGCTTAACTTTCCCCGGGGAGCTGTTTTTT. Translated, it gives CASSLTFPGELFF.

Written as DNA, the CDR3 is TGTGCCACCAGCTTACAGGGGACGACGACCCGAGAGACCCAGTACTTC. Residues: CATSLQGTTTRETQYF. The rearrangement uses TRBV15 and TRBJ2-5; 7 nucleotides align to TRBD1. The germline V gene encodes CDR1 LNHNV and CDR2 YYDKDF (reference sequence). The CDR3 totals 16 residues. V dropped 5 bases and J dropped 4; count of bases not matched to a gene: 13.

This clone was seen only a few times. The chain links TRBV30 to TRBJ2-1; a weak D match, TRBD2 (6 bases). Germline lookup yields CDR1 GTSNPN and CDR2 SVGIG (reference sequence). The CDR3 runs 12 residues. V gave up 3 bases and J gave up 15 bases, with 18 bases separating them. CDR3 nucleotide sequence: TGTGCCTGGAGCCTCCCGGGCGGGATGCGGTTCTTC. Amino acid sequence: CAWSLPGGMRFF.

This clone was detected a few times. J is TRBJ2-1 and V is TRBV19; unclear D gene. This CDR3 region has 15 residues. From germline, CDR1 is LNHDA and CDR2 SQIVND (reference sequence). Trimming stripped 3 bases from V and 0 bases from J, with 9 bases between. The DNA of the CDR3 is TGTGCCAGTAGTATTGACCCGAGCTCCTACAATGAGCAGTTCTTC. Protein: CASSIDPSSYNEQFF. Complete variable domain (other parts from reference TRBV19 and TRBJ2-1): DGGITQSPKYLFRKEGQNVTLSCEQNLNHDAMYWYRQDPGQGLRLIYYSQIVNDFQKGDIAEGYSVSREKKESFPLTVTSAQKNPTAFYLCASSIDPSSYNEQFFGPGTRLTVL.

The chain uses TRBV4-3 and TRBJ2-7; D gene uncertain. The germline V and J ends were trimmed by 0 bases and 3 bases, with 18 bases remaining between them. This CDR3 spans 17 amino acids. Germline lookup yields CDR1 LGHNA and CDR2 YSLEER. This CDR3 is CASSQDRIGLINYEQYF. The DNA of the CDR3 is TGCGCCAGCAGCCAAGACCGAATTGGTTTAATTAACTACGAGCAGTACTTC.

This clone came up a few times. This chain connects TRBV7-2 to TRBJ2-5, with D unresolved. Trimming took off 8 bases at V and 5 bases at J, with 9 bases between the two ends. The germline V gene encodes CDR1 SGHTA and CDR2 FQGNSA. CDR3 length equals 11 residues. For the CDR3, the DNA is TGTGCCAGCCCTCTCGCCGAGACCCAGTACTTC. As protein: CASPLAETQYF.